The clone carrying this TCR beta chain came up a few times. The antigen remains undetermined. This specimen comes from a study of CD8 T cells in ankylosing spondylitis. Trimming shortened V by 2 bases and J by 6 bases, and 17 bases separated the two germline ends. CDR1 and CDR2 (germline): MNHEY, SMNVEV (reference sequence). CDR3 length equals 16 residues. TCRdb independently ran MiXCR on the 5' RACE reads; one entry per CDR3 protein. The sample shows about 500,000 distinct CDR3 sequences, more than 9.5% of them seen only once. Overall study results and limits: Within ankylosing spondylitis blood, a TCR beta motif made up of eight or nine highly homologous variants appeared to be characteristic. Some motif variants had been reported before (in reactive arthritis synovial fluid and blood).

Sequenced: blood, either unsorted or a sorted T cell fraction (not recorded which). The chain has TRBV27 and TRBJ2-1; perhaps D is TRBD1 or TRBD2 (5 bases each). The receptor's source is a male donor with ankylosing spondylitis. CDR3: CASSLHGGKGPNEQFF. Here the CDR3 DNA reads TGTGCCAGCAGTTTACATGGGGGAAAAGGCCCCAATGAGCAGTTCTTC.